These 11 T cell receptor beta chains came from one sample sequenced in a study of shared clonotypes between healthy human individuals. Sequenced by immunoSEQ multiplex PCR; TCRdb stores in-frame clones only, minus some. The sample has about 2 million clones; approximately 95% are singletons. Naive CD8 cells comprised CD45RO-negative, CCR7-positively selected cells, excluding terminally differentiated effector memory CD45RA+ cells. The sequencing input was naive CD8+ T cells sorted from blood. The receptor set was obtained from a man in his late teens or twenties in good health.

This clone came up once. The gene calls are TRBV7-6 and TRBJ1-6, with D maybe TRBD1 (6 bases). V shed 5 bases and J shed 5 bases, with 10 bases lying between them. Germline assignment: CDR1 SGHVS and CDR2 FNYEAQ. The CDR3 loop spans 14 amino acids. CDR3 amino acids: CASSLQGHNSPLHF. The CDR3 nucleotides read TGTGCCAGCAGCCTACAGGGACATAATTCACCCCTCCACTTT.

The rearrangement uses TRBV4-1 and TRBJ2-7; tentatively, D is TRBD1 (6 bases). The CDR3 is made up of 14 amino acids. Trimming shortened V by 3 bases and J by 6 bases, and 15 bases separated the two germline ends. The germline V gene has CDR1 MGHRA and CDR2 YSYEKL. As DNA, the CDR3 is TGCGCCAGCAGCCACGCAGGGGACATGGGCGAGCAGTACTTC. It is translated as CASSHAGDMGEQYF.

The DNA of the CDR3 is TGTGCCAGCAGCTCAGGTGTTGAGGGATTCTATGGCTACACCTTC. Translated: CASSSGVEGFYGYTF. This chain uses TRBV5-4 with TRBJ1-2; D uncertain. CDR3 length equals 15 residues. Trimming pared 3 bases from V and 4 bases from J, leaving 16 bases between. CDR1 and CDR2 from the germline V gene are SGHNT and YYREEE (reference sequence).

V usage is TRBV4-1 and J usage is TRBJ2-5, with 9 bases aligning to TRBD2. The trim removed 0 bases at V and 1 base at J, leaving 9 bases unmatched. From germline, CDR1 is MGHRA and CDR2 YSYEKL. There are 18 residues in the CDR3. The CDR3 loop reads CASSQEGRLAGIQETQYF. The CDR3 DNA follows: TGCGCCAGCAGCCAAGAAGGAAGGCTAGCGGGGATCCAAGAGACCCAGTACTTC.

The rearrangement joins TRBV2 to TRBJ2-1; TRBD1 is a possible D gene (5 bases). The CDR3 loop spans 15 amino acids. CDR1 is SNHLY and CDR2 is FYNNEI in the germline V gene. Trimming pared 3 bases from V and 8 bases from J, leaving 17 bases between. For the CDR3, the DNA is TGTGCCAGCAGTGAGGGTCCCATCGACAGCCATGAGCAGTTCTTC. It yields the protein CASSEGPIDSHEQFF.

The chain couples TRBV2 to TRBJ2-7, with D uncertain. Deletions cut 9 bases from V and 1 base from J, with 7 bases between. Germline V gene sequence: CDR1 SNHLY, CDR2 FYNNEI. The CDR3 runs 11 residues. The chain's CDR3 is CASWGSYEQYF. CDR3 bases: TGTGCCAGTTGGGGATCCTACGAGCAGTACTTC.

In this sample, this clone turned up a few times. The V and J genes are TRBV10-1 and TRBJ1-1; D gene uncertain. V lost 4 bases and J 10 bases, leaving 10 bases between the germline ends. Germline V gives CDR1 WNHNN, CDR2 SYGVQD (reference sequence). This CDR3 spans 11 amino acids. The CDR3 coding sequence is TGCGCCAGCAGTGGTCCGGGTGGAGCTTTCTTT. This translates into CASSGPGGAFF.

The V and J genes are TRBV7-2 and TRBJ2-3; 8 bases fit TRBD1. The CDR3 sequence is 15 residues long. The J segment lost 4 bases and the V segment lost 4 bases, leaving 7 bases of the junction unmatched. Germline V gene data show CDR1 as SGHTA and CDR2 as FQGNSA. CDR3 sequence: CASSSRTGLADTQYF. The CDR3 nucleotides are TGTGCCAGCAGCTCTCGGACAGGGCTGGCAGATACGCAGTATTTT.

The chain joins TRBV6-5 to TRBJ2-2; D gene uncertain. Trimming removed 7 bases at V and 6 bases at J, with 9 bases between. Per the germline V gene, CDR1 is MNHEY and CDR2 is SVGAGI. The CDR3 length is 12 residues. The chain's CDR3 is CASTLAPGELFF. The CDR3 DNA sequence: TGTGCCAGCACCTTAGCTCCCGGGGAGCTGTTTTTT.

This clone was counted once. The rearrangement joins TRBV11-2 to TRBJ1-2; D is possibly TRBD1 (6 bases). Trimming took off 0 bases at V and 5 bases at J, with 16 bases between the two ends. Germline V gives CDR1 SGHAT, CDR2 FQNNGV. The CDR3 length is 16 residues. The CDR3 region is CASSLDVFPGHYGYTF. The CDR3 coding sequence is TGTGCCAGCAGCTTAGACGTCTTCCCGGGACATTATGGCTACACCTTC.

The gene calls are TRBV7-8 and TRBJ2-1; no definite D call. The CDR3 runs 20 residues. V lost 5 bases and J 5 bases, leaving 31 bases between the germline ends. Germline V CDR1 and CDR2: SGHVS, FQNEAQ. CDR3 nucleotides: TGTGCCAGCAGCCCGACGCAGGCATCTTACCTGTATCGGCCGCACAATGAGCAGTTCTTC. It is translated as CASSPTQASYLYRPHNEQFF.